These T cell receptor beta chains were read from a single sample in a study of blood T cell repertoires in COVID-19. TCRdb's copy holds only in-frame clones and misses some; the assay was immunoSEQ multiplex PCR. The sample contains fewer than 50,000 clones, over 80% of which appear only once. The sample consisted of peripheral blood. These receptors all come from a man aged 45 to 65 with active COVID-19. The CDR3 runs from the conserved cysteine through the conserved F or W. D genes are given only for firm matches. Size is stated for part of the rows, as once, few or many counts, or as a class when the clone is expanded.

cdr3_nt cdr3_aa d_call v_call clone_size j_call
TGTGCCACCAGCAGAGATCCTATCGGTACCTACAATGAGCAGTTCTTC CATSRDPIGTYNEQFF NA TRBV15 NA TRBJ2-1
TGTGCCAGCTCACCGACAGGTACGGGGGGAGATACGCAGTATTTT CASSPTGTGGDTQYF NA TRBV18 NA TRBJ2-3
TGTGCCAGCAGTTTACTAAATTCACCCCTCCACTTT CASSLLNSPLHF NA TRBV28 NA TRBJ1-6
TGCGCCAGCAGCCAATTCACTACAGGGGGCTATGGCTACACCTTC CASSQFTTGGYGYTF TRBD1 TRBV4-1 NA TRBJ1-2
TGTGCCAGCAGACCCCCGGGGAGCTCCTACGAGCAGTACTTC CASRPPGSSYEQYF NA TRBV5-4 few TRBJ2-7
TGTGCCAGCAGCCCGGGACAGGTGGAAACTAACTATGGCTACACCTTC CASSPGQVETNYGYTF TRBD1 TRBV9 NA TRBJ1-2
TGTGCCAGCAGCTTTAGCGGGGGGGCCTACAATGAGCAGTTCTTC CASSFSGGAYNEQFF TRBD2 TRBV9 NA TRBJ2-1
TGTGCCAGCAGTTACTCGAAAACAGAGTACGAGCAGTACTTC CASSYSKTEYEQYF NA TRBV6-5 NA TRBJ2-7
TGTGCCAGCAGCCCGGGACTAAACAACATGAACACTGAAGCTTTCTTT CASSPGLNNMNTEAFF NA TRBV5-4 NA TRBJ1-1
TGTGCCAGCAGCTTAGATTGGCAGGTTCCTACCTACGAGCAGTACTTC CASSLDWQVPTYEQYF NA TRBV11-2 once TRBJ2-7
TGTGCCAGCAGCTTAGGTACCAGGGATCAGCCCCAGCATTTT CASSLGTRDQPQHF NA TRBV7-9 NA TRBJ1-5
TGTGCCAGCAGCCAAGACGGGACAGGGGGCAATGAGCAGTTCTTC CASSQDGTGGNEQFF TRBD1 TRBV3-1/TRBV3-2 NA TRBJ2-1
TGTGCCAGCAGTGATGAGGGGGCACTCCAGGGGAATGAGCAGTTCTTC CASSDEGALQGNEQFF TRBD1 TRBV2 NA TRBJ2-1
TGCGCCAGCAGCGGACAGGGGGCTATCGGGGAGCTGTTTTTT CASSGQGAIGELFF TRBD1 TRBV5-1 NA TRBJ2-2
TGTGCCAGCAGTGAAAGCGGGGGGAGATACGAGCAGTACTTC CASSESGGRYEQYF TRBD2 TRBV6-1 NA TRBJ2-7
TGTGCCAGCAGTTACGAGGGAAATCAGCCCCAGCATTTT CASSYEGNQPQHF NA TRBV6-5 NA TRBJ1-5
TGCGCCAGCAGCTTGAAGGGACAGGAGGGGAGCGCTGAAGCTTTCTTT CASSLKGQEGSAEAFF TRBD1 TRBV5-1 NA TRBJ1-1